The 27 T cell receptor beta chains in this list originate from one sample, sequenced in a study of blood T cells in healthy people across ages. Primed by a sample-barcoded 5' primer and a J-beta primer mix, a second PCR proceeded for about 6 to 12 cycles. MiXCR was run by TCRdb on the 5' RACE reads, yielding one entry per CDR3 protein. In the table there are about 2 million distinct CDR3 sequences, just under 50% of which are singletons. Material: blood. The source of these receptors is a woman aged 40 to 49 in good health.

CDR3 in amino acids: CASSEQQANYGYTF. Here the CDR3 DNA reads TGTGCCAGCAGTGAGCAGCAGGCGAACTATGGCTACACCTTC. This chain joins TRBV6-1 and TRBJ1-2, with D unclear. CDR1 and CDR2 from the germline V gene are MNHNS and SASEGT. V dropped 3 bases and J dropped 2 bases, with 10 bases sitting between them. The CDR3 extends over 14 amino acids.

Here the CDR3 DNA reads TGTGCCAGCAGCGTAGGAGTGAGCTACGAGCAGTACTTC. Translation: CASSVGVSYEQYF. This sequence joins TRBV9 and TRBJ2-7; no reliable D call. CDR3 length: 13 amino acids. Per germline, CDR1 SGDLS and CDR2 YYNGEE. Trimming left V 0 bases short and J 3 bases short, with 7 bases between.

This sequence joins TRBV4-2 and TRBJ2-4; D call uncertain. Germline V lookup: CDR1 LGHNA, CDR2 YNFKEQ. Trimming took off 0 bases at V and 6 bases at J, with 9 bases between the two ends. This CDR3 has 14 residues. For the CDR3, the DNA is TGTGCCAGCAGCCAAGATCAGCGACTAAACATTCAGTACTTC. It specifies CASSQDQRLNIQYF.

The V gene is TRBV20-1, the J gene TRBJ2-3; D uncertain. This CDR3 contains 14 residues. The germline V gene encodes CDR1 DFQATT and CDR2 SNEGSKA (reference sequence). Trimming took off 3 bases at V and 4 bases at J, with 14 bases between the two ends. The CDR3: CSARSSRNADTQYF. The CDR3 DNA reads TGCAGTGCTAGGAGCAGCAGGAACGCAGATACGCAGTATTTT.

This clonotype was observed a few times. V gene TRBV6-5 combines with J gene TRBJ1-2, with TRBD1 as a possible D gene (6 bases). Trimming shortened V by 2 bases and J by 7 bases, and 17 bases separated the two germline ends. The CDR3 loop spans 15 amino acids. Germline values: CDR1 MNHEY, CDR2 SVGAGI. The CDR3 here is CASSYRTTGSGGYTF. CDR3 nucleotide sequence: TGTGCCAGCAGTTACCGCACAACAGGGTCTGGTGGCTACACCTTC.

At least ten counts were recorded for this clonotype. This chain links TRBV7-2 with TRBJ2-6; no definite D call. The CDR3 is 14 amino acids. Germline V gives CDR1 SGHTA, CDR2 FQGNSA. V lost 6 bases and J 3 bases, leaving 9 bases between the germline ends. This CDR3 is CASSFPGGANVLTF. The CDR3 region has the DNA TGTGCCAGCAGTTTCCCTGGTGGGGCCAACGTCCTGACTTTC.

The V and J genes are TRBV9 and TRBJ1-1; D is unclear. Per the germline V gene, CDR1 is SGDLS and CDR2 is YYNGEE. CDR3 length: 12 residues. V gave up 7 bases and J gave up 2 bases, with 9 bases separating them. The CDR3 DNA reads as TGTGCCAGCGGTCGACGAAACACTGAAGCTTTCTTT. It specifies CASGRRNTEAFF.

This clonotype was seen more than once but under ten times. This sequence joins TRBV28 and TRBJ2-5; 14 nucleotides match TRBD2. Unmatched junction bases numbered 19, after V lost 4 bases and J lost 3 bases. CDR1 MDHEN and CDR2 SYDVKM come from the germline V gene. The CDR3 totals 21 residues. The CDR3 loop reads CASSSPTRLAGGWAAKETQYF. CDR3 in DNA: TGTGCCAGCAGTTCCCCTACAAGACTAGCGGGGGGGTGGGCGGCGAAAGAGACCCAGTACTTC.

V is TRBV12-3 or TRBV12-4 and J is TRBJ2-1; no firm D call. This CDR3 spans 15 amino acids. V was shortened by 5 bases and J by 9 bases, with 20 bases between the two germline ends. CDR3 amino acids: CASSLQTGLGCEQFF. For the CDR3, the DNA is TGTGCCAGCAGTCTACAGACCGGTTTGGGGTGTGAGCAGTTCTTC.

The chain uses TRBV10-3 and TRBJ2-4, with D possibly TRBD2 on 6 matching bases. Near its end, the DNA agrees better with TRBJ2-7, so the J call may be wrong. The length of the CDR3 is 14 residues. CDR1 and CDR2 (germline): ENHRY, SYGVKD. CDR3 residues: CAISDWQGGHEQYF. The DNA of the CDR3 is TGTGCCATCAGTGACTGGCAGGGAGGCCACGAGCAGTACTTC.

The chain uses TRBV28 and TRBJ2-4, with 9 positions matching TRBD2. The trim removed 8 bases at V and 2 bases at J, leaving 4 bases unmatched. CDR3 size: 14 residues. Germline CDR1 MDHEN, CDR2 SYDVKM. The CDR3 loop is CASGRGGTKNIQYF. The CDR3 DNA follows: TGTGCCAGCGGGCGGGGGGGAACCAAAAACATTCAGTACTTC.

The chain combines TRBV6-6 with TRBJ1-2, with 9 bases fitting TRBD1. The CDR3 extends over 15 amino acids. Losses at the gene ends were 6 bases for V and 7 bases for J; bases not matched to a gene: 12. Germline V gene lookup returns CDR1 MNHNY and CDR2 SVGAGI (reference sequence). CDR3 DNA: TGTGCCAGCAGAGATACAGGACAGGGGCGCCTTGGCTACACCTTC. It codes for CASRDTGQGRLGYTF.

The chain recombines TRBV6-2 or TRBV6-3 with TRBJ2-1; 9 bases match TRBD1. The CDR3 sequence is 15 residues long. V shed 6 bases and J 8 bases; nucleotides not matched to a gene: 11. Germline CDR1 reads MNHEY; CDR2 reads SVGEGT. The CDR3 loop is CASRTGTGLRDEQFF. The CDR3 coding sequence is TGTGCCAGCAGAACCGGGACAGGGCTTAGGGATGAGCAGTTCTTC.

This clonotype has just a few counts. The rearrangement joins TRBV12-3 or TRBV12-4 to TRBJ1-4; D gene uncertain. The CDR3 extends over 12 amino acids. Deletions cut 5 bases from V and 3 bases from J, with 4 bases between. The CDR3 reads CASSRANEKLFF. CDR3 DNA sequence: TGTGCCAGCAGTCGAGCTAATGAAAAACTGTTTTTT.

This clonotype appeared once. This sequence joins TRBV4-3 and TRBJ1-4; D not certain. Trimming shortened V by 0 bases and J by 7 bases, and 12 bases separated the two germline ends. Germline-derived CDR1 and CDR2 are LGHNA and YSLEER. This CDR3 spans 15 amino acids. CDR3 nucleotide sequence: TGCGCCAGCAGCCAAGATCGGCAGTACGGTGAAAAACTGTTTTTT. Translating it yields CASSQDRQYGEKLFF.

The chain joins TRBV27 to TRBJ2-6; 8 bases are shared with TRBD1. CDR3 length equals 20 residues. Germline CDR1 and CDR2: MNHEY and SMNVEV (reference sequence). The junction had 21 bases not matched to a gene; V was cut back by 8 bases and J by 3 bases. The CDR3 protein is CASAPRNRGFSGLGANVLTF. In nucleotides, the CDR3 is TGTGCCAGCGCCCCTCGGAACAGGGGGTTCTCTGGCCTTGGGGCCAACGTCCTGACTTTC. The variable domain in full, completed from reference TRBV27 and TRBJ2-6, reads EAQVTQNPRYLITVTGKKLTVTCSQNMNHEYMSWYRQDPGLGLRQIYYSMNVEVTDKGDVPEGYKVSRKEKRNFPLILESPSPNQTSLYFCASAPRNRGFSGLGANVLTFGAGSRLTVL.

CDR3 bases: TGTGCCAGCAGCCAAGAACTTGGGGGGGCCTACGAGCAGTACTTC. Translating gives CASSQELGGAYEQYF. V usage is TRBV4-2 and J usage is TRBJ2-7; 7 bases line up with TRBD2. The CDR3 spans 15 residues. V lost 0 bases, J lost 2 bases, and 4 bases stayed unmatched. Germline loops: CDR1 LGHNA, CDR2 YNFKEQ.

This chain links TRBV7-9 with TRBJ1-2, with D possibly TRBD1 on 5 matching bases. From germline, CDR1 is SEHNR and CDR2 FQNEAQ (reference sequence). Trimming removed 4 bases at V and 6 bases at J, with 30 bases between. The CDR3 contains 19 residues. CDR3 nucleotide sequence: TGTGCCAGCAGCTCCCATGGTCGGGGCTACCTATCCACGGGGCATGGCTACACCTTC. Translation gives CASSSHGRGYLSTGHGYTF.

The V and J genes are TRBV29-1 and TRBJ2-4; tentative D call: TRBD2 (5 bases). V lost 7 bases, J lost 6 bases, and 13 bases lay in between. The CDR3 spans 12 residues. CDR1 and CDR2 from the germline V gene are SQVTM and ANQGSEA. As DNA, the CDR3 is TGCAGCGGTGGAAACAGCGGAAACATTCAGTACTTC. This codes for CSGGNSGNIQYF.

This chain uses TRBV24-1 with TRBJ2-3; 8 positions agree with TRBD1. Germline-derived CDR1 and CDR2 are KGHDR and SFDVKD. The ends lost 7 bases at V and 4 bases at J; junction bases unmatched: 9. This CDR3 region has 15 residues. CDR3 coding DNA: TGTGCCACCAGCCAGGCAGGGGGCGCGTCAGATACGCAGTATTTT. It specifies CATSQAGGASDTQYF.

This clonotype occurred a few times. V gene TRBV6-2 or TRBV6-3 combines with J gene TRBJ2-7, with D possibly TRBD2 on 6 matching bases. The CDR3 runs 14 residues. V lost 6 bases and J lost 3, with 15 bases in between. Germline V gene lookup returns CDR1 MNHEY and CDR2 SVGEGT. The CDR3 nucleotides are TGTGCCAGCAGCGGACTATCGGGGGACTACGAGCAGTACTTC. It specifies CASSGLSGDYEQYF.

The rearrangement joins TRBV5-1 to TRBJ2-5; TRBD2 matches at 8 bases. The length of the CDR3 is 15 residues. The germline V gene has CDR1 SGHRS and CDR2 YFSETQ. Trimming removed 1 base from V and 5 bases from J; junction bases left unmatched: 7. DNA for the CDR3: TGCGCCAGCAGCTTGTTACGGGGGGGCGCCGAGACCCAGTACTTC. Its protein is CASSLLRGGAETQYF.

The rearrangement uses TRBV7-2 and TRBJ1-2; 9 bases agree with TRBD1. The CDR3 totals 16 residues. J was trimmed by 5 bases and V by 2 bases; bases with no gene match: 9. CDR1 is SGHTA, CDR2 FQGNSA, per germline. CDR3 sequence reads: CASSLLPLGTGYGYTF. In nucleotides, the CDR3 is TGTGCCAGCAGCTTACTTCCCTTGGGGACAGGGTATGGCTACACCTTC.

This chain uses TRBV28 with TRBJ2-5; D is undetermined. CDR3 length equals 16 residues. CDR1 and CDR2 from the germline V gene are MDHEN and SYDVKM. Between the trimmed V and J ends, which lost 4 bases and 11 bases, there was a span of 26 bases. CDR3 bases: TGTGCCAGCAGTTCTCGGAAAGGGATTTCCACCTACAAGCAGTACTTC. Translation gives CASSSRKGISTYKQYF.

This chain connects TRBV2 to TRBJ1-2, with 8 positions matching TRBD1. Trimming cost V 10 bases and J 8 bases; bases outside gene matches: 9. The CDR3 length is 12 residues. CDR1 and CDR2 from the germline V gene are SNHLY and FYNNEI. The CDR3 loop reads CATTTGVKGYTF. The CDR3 nucleotides are TGTGCCACCACGACAGGGGTAAAGGGCTACACCTTC.

V and J are TRBV7-8 and TRBJ1-2; TRBD1 aligns across 9 bases. With V trimmed by 5 bases and J by 1 base, 11 bases remained unmatched. The CDR3 consists of 17 residues. CDR1 is SGHVS, CDR2 FQNEAQ, per germline. The CDR3 DNA reads as TGTGCCAGCAGCCCACTGGGACAGGGTGGGATTAACTATGGCTACACCTTC. Protein: CASSPLGQGGINYGYTF. The variable domain in full, with the rest retrieved from reference TRBV7-8 and TRBJ1-2, is GAGVSQSPRYKVAKRGQDVALRCDPISGHVSLFWYQQALGQGPEFLTYFQNEAQLDKSGLPSDRFFAERPEGSVSTLKIQRTQQEDSAVYLCASSPLGQGGINYGYTFGSGTRLTVV.

V gene TRBV7-9 combines with J gene TRBJ2-7, with TRBD1 identical over 8 bases. Trimming took 5 bases from V and 0 from J; bases not matched to a gene: 9. The V gene's germline CDR1 is SEHNR and CDR2 FQNEAQ (reference sequence). The CDR3 is 16 amino acids. The CDR3 loop is CASSASNRGSSYEQYF. The CDR3 nucleotides are TGTGCCAGCAGCGCTTCAAACAGGGGGAGCTCCTACGAGCAGTACTTC.